These 18 T cell receptor beta chains originate from one sample sequenced in a study of blood T cell repertoires in COVID-19. The protocol was immunoSEQ multiplex PCR, while the TCRdb copy is restricted to in-frame clones and leaves out a portion. Among approximately 150,000 clones, 87% were seen once, and the ten largest hold around 6.5%. Source material: peripheral blood. The receptors come from a man aged 80 or over with acute or convalescent COVID-19.

V gene TRBV6-5 combines with J gene TRBJ2-1; 7 bases line up with TRBD1. The ends lost 5 bases at V and 3 bases at J; junction bases unmatched: 4. CDR1 is MNHEY, CDR2 SVGAGI, per germline. The length of the CDR3 is 14 residues. CDR3 in amino acids: CASSHGDSYNEQFF. The CDR3 nucleotides are TGTGCCAGCAGTCACGGGGACAGCTACAATGAGCAGTTCTTC.

The chain links TRBV28 to TRBJ1-5; a possible D gene is TRBD1 (5 bases). With 3 bases removed from V and 3 bases from J, the gap between germline ends came to 15 bases. Germline CDR1 is MDHEN and CDR2 is SYDVKM. The CDR3 runs to 16 residues. CDR3 in amino acids: CASSLAGGYDNQPQHF. Here the CDR3 DNA reads TGTGCCAGCAGTTTGGCCGGGGGTTACGACAATCAGCCCCAGCATTTT.

The chain recombines TRBV11-2 with TRBJ2-7; 10 bases align to TRBD1. With V trimmed by 4 bases and J by 6 bases, 3 bases remained unmatched. Germline V gene lookup returns CDR1 SGHAT and CDR2 FQNNGV. The CDR3 has 13 amino acids. CDR3 sequence reads: CASSSRDRGEQYF. The DNA for the CDR3 is TGTGCCAGCAGCTCCCGGGACAGGGGCGAGCAGTACTTC. Drawing the rest from reference TRBV11-2 and TRBJ2-7, the complete variable domain is EAGVAQSPRYKIIEKRQSVAFWCNPISGHATLYWYQQILGQGPKLLIQFQNNGVVDDSQLPKDRFSAERLKGVDSTLKIQPAKLEDSAVYLCASSSRDRGEQYFGPGTRLTVT.

This sequence joins TRBV3-1 (or the pseudogene TRBV3-2) and TRBJ1-5; D ambiguous. The V end lost 3 bases, the J end lost 0 bases, and 9 bases lay between the germline ends. The CDR3 extends over 15 amino acids. Germline CDR1 reads LGHDT; CDR2 reads YNNKEL (reference sequence). This CDR3 reads CASSQNTLSNQPQHF. The CDR3 DNA follows: TGTGCCAGCAGCCAGAACACCCTTAGCAATCAGCCCCAGCATTTT.

The chain employs TRBV6-5 and TRBJ2-1; D not certain. CDR1 and CDR2 from the germline V gene are MNHEY and SVGAGI. V lost 9 bases to trimming and J lost 4 bases, with 7 bases between them. The CDR3 consists of 11 residues. CDR3 in amino acids: CASPSYNEQFF. CDR3 DNA: TGTGCCAGTCCGTCTTACAATGAGCAGTTCTTC.

V gene TRBV28 combines with J gene TRBJ1-1; 8 bases match TRBD1. The CDR3 extends over 14 amino acids. Germline trimming cut 2 bases from V and 7 bases from J; bases unmatched to any gene: 6. Germline CDR1 MDHEN, CDR2 SYDVKM. The CDR3 sequence: CASSLPSGGVEAFF. For the CDR3, the DNA is TGTGCCAGCAGTTTACCCTCAGGGGGCGTTGAAGCTTTCTTT.

The chain employs TRBV7-8 and TRBJ2-2, with TRBD2 as a possible D gene (6 bases). Germline CDR1 SGHVS, CDR2 FQNEAQ. Trimming removed 3 bases from V and 2 bases from J, with 10 bases in between. The CDR3 consists of 15 residues. CDR3 loop: CASSFGTLNTGELFF. The CDR3 DNA follows: TGTGCCAGCAGCTTCGGGACTCTAAACACCGGGGAGCTGTTTTTT.

The chain joins TRBV5-6 to TRBJ1-5, with TRBD1 identical over 9 bases. V was clipped by 1 base and J by 5 bases; unmatched bases: 4. The CDR3 is made up of 15 amino acids. CDR1 is SGHDT, CDR2 YYEEEE, per germline. CDR3: CASSLLRTGDQPQHF. In DNA form, the CDR3 reads TGTGCCAGCAGCTTGCTTCGGACAGGGGATCAGCCCCAGCATTTT.

The chain recombines TRBV15 with TRBJ2-3, with 7 nucleotides matching TRBD2. J lost 4 bases, V lost 2 bases, and 9 bases had no gene match. Germline CDR1 and CDR2: LNHNV and YYDKDF (reference sequence). The CDR3 sequence is 16 residues long. CDR3 DNA: TGTGCCACCAGCAGAAGTTCCTTGGGGAGGGCAGATACGCAGTATTTT. This gives the protein CATSRSSLGRADTQYF.

The chain has TRBV6-5 and TRBJ1-2; D unresolved. Trimming took 7 bases from V and 4 from J, leaving 13 bases between them. Germline V gene sequence: CDR1 MNHEY, CDR2 SVGAGI. The CDR3 sequence is 13 residues long. The CDR3 spells CASNEGRIYGYTF. The CDR3, as DNA: TGTGCCAGCAACGAGGGAAGGATCTATGGCTACACCTTC.

The chain combines TRBV7-2 with TRBJ2-1; TRBD2 agrees at 9 bases. J was trimmed by 2 bases and V by 5 bases; bases with no gene match: 10. Germline V lookup: CDR1 SGHTA, CDR2 FQGNSA. The CDR3 extends over 17 amino acids. CDR3 in DNA: TGTGCCAGCAGCAAAGGGGGACTAGCAAATCCCTACAATGAGCAGTTCTTC. This sequence encodes CASSKGGLANPYNEQFF.

In its sample, this clone was seen a few times. This chain joins TRBV28 and TRBJ1-5, with 7 bases aligning to TRBD1. The CDR3 loop spans 14 amino acids. Germline CDR1 reads MDHEN; CDR2 reads SYDVKM. J gave up 4 bases and V 11 bases, and 11 bases lay outside the gene matches. CDR3 coding DNA: TGTGCCGGTGCAGGGGGAGGTGGTAATCAGCCCCAGCATTTT. Encoded protein: CAGAGGGGNQPQHF.

The chain is built from TRBV25-1 and TRBJ2-7; TRBD1 matches at 8 bases. The CDR3 is 14 amino acids. The junction had 8 bases not matched to a gene; V was cut back by 5 bases and J by 5 bases. The germline V gene has CDR1 MGHDK and CDR2 SYGVNS. For the CDR3, the DNA is TGTGCCAGCAGTCCCGGACAGGGCTTTAACGAGCAGTACTTC. As protein: CASSPGQGFNEQYF.

The chain couples TRBV19 to TRBJ1-5; a weak D match, TRBD1 (6 bases). CDR1 and CDR2 from the germline V gene are LNHDA and SQIVND (reference sequence). Trimming stripped 9 bases from V and 5 bases from J, with 17 bases between. CDR3 length equals 14 residues. CDR3 loop: CASVRGGGDQPQHF. The CDR3 DNA sequence: TGTGCCAGCGTTCGGGGAGGGGGGGATCAGCCCCAGCATTTT.

As to this clone: Different DNA sequences within this sample yield the same CDR3. The chain recombines TRBV28 with TRBJ2-1, with D maybe TRBD2 (5 bases). CDR3 length: 11 residues. Trimming removed 8 bases at V and 4 bases at J, with 6 bases between. The V gene's germline CDR1 is MDHEN and CDR2 SYDVKM. The CDR3 DNA reads TGTGCCAGCGGGAGTTACAATGAGCAGTTCTTC. This codes for CASGSYNEQFF.

The chain combines TRBV29-1 with TRBJ2-7; D is perhaps TRBD2 (5 bases). The CDR3 covers 12 residues. Trimming removed 6 bases at V and 0 bases at J, with 9 bases between. Germline-derived CDR1 and CDR2 are SQVTM and ANQGSEA. CDR3 protein: CSVEDGSYEQYF. The DNA for the CDR3 is TGCAGCGTGGAGGACGGCTCCTACGAGCAGTACTTC.

J is TRBJ2-7 and V is TRBV19, with 12 bases lining up with TRBD2. V dropped 4 bases and J dropped 2; count of bases not matched to a gene: 6. This CDR3 is built from 16 residues. In germline, CDR1 is LNHDA, CDR2 SQIVND (reference sequence). CDR3 sequence (DNA): TGTGCCAGTAGTACCTCGACTAGCGGGAGCCCCTACGAGCAGTACTTC. As protein: CASSTSTSGSPYEQYF.

The chain is built from TRBV6-2 or TRBV6-3 and TRBJ2-5; TRBD1 agrees at 9 bases. V lost 1 base and J lost 5; bases outside the gene matches: 11. There are 17 residues in the CDR3. Germline CDR1 reads MNHEY; CDR2 reads SVGEGT. The CDR3 region is CASSYFRDRVSWETQYF. As DNA, the CDR3 is TGTGCCAGCAGTTACTTCCGGGACAGGGTTAGTTGGGAGACCCAGTACTTC.